A single sample is the source of the 6 T cell receptor beta chains below, sequenced in a study of vaccination and CD4 T cells after COVID-19. Specified treatment: approximately 10-day PBMC culture with coronavirus spike peptide pools or control peptides (ViraFEST assay). Sequenced with the Oncomine TCR Beta short-read assay was DNA taken from cultured CD4+ T cells. TCRdb itself ran the PCR reads through MiXCR, one entry per CDR3 protein. Of approximately 20,000 distinct CDR3 sequences listed, about 56% are singletons. The antigens for these receptors are not known. Sequencing was performed on CD4+ T cells from blood, cultured in vitro. These receptor sequences come from a human donor who had recovered from COVID-19.

The chain has TRBV6-1 and TRBJ1-5; tentative D call: TRBD1 (5 bases). The germline CDR1 and CDR2 sequences are MNHNS and SASEGT. This CDR3 comprises 12 residues. V lost 10 bases to trimming and J lost 6 bases, with 13 bases between them. The CDR3 region is CATLGVGQPQHF. DNA for the CDR3: TGTGCCACCTTGGGGGTGGGTCAGCCCCAGCATTTT.

The V call is TRBV11-2, the J call TRBJ2-7; D remains unclear. The germline V gene encodes CDR1 SGHAT and CDR2 FQNNGV. This CDR3 region has 15 residues. Trimming left V 4 bases short and J 0 bases short, with 13 bases between. CDR3 in amino acids: CASSSVKGSSYEQYF. The CDR3 nucleotides read TGTGCCAGCAGCTCGGTAAAGGGCAGCTCCTACGAGCAGTACTTC. Filled out from reference TRBV11-2 and TRBJ2-7, the complete variable domain reads EAGVAQSPRYKIIEKRQSVAFWCNPISGHATLYWYQQILGQGPKLLIQFQNNGVVDDSQLPKDRFSAERLKGVDSTLKIQPAKLEDSAVYLCASSSVKGSSYEQYFGPGTRLTVT.

The rearrangement uses TRBV11-3 and TRBJ2-3; the match to TRBD2 covers 9 bases. With V trimmed by 5 bases and J by 4 bases, 7 bases remained unmatched. The CDR3 length is 15 residues. CDR1 and CDR2 from the germline V gene are SGHNT and YENEEA. For the CDR3, the DNA is TGTGCCAGCAGCCCTTGGCGGGAGGGCTCAGATACGCAGTATTTT. Residues: CASSPWREGSDTQYF.

This clonotype has only a few counts. This CDR3 is CASSSLAGGLGANVLTF. Here the CDR3 DNA reads TGTGCCAGCAGCTCACTAGCGGGGGGGCTTGGGGCCAACGTCCTGACTTTC. The V and J genes are TRBV7-3 and TRBJ2-6; 13 nucleotides line up with TRBD2. V gave up 4 bases and J gave up 3 bases; unmatched junction bases: 3. CDR1 SGHTA and CDR2 FQGTGA come from the germline V gene. The CDR3 length is 17 residues.

The chain couples TRBV10-3 to TRBJ1-1; D is unclear. There are 13 residues in the CDR3. Trimming removed 0 bases at V and 2 bases at J, with 4 bases between. CDR1 is ENHRY, CDR2 SYGVKD, per germline. CDR3 in amino acids: CAISESQNTEAFF. The CDR3 coding sequence is TGTGCCATCAGTGAGTCGCAAAACACTGAAGCTTTCTTT.

The V and J genes are TRBV27 and TRBJ2-2; 9 nucleotides line up with TRBD1. CDR3 length: 15 residues. CDR1 MNHEY and CDR2 SMNVEV come from the germline V gene (reference sequence). Trimming removed 1 base from V and 3 bases from J; junction bases left unmatched: 0. CDR3 region: CASSLWTGDTGELFF. DNA for the CDR3: TGTGCCAGCAGTTTATGGACAGGGGACACCGGGGAGCTGTTTTTT.